The present T cell receptor (beta chain) was sequenced within a study of blood T cells in healthy people across ages. Germline CDR1 and CDR2: SGHRS and YFSETQ. This CDR3 is 13 amino acids long. Deletions cut 6 bases from V and 13 bases from J, with 20 bases between. Through a sample-barcoded 5' primer and a J-beta primer mix, a second PCR was run for roughly 6 to 11 cycles. Using its own MiXCR run on the 5' RACE reads, TCRdb lists one record per CDR3 protein. The sample records roughly 680,000 distinct CDR3 sequences, around 48% being singletons. This receptor was taken from a woman aged 55-69 years in good health. The V call is TRBV5-1, the J call TRBJ2-4; either TRBD1 or TRBD2 may supply D (5 bases each). The specimen sequenced was blood. The CDR3 DNA reads TGCGCCAGCAACCACCGACAGCCATGGGGGCAGTACTTC. It codes for CASNHRQPWGQYF.